Shown below are 31 T cell receptor beta chains from a single sample sequenced in a study of vaccination and CD4 T cells after COVID-19. Sequenced with the Oncomine TCR Beta short-read assay was DNA taken from cultured CD4+ T cells. TCRdb ran MiXCR on the PCR reads and lists one entry per CDR3 protein. The sample carries more than 12,000 distinct CDR3 sequences, 25% to 30% recorded once. These receptors' targets are unknown. Specified treatment: roughly ten-day PBMC culture with coronavirus spike peptide pools or control peptides (ViraFEST assay). This specimen was CD4+ T cells from blood, cultured in vitro, taken before SARS-CoV-2 vaccination. These receptors were collected from a human donor who received a COVID-19 vaccine.

This chain uses TRBV20-1 with TRBJ2-1, with TRBD2 matching 7 bases. V shed 5 bases and J 0 bases; nucleotides not matched to a gene: 7. CDR3 length: 15 amino acids. Germline V gene sequence: CDR1 DFQATT, CDR2 SNEGSKA (reference sequence). The CDR3 DNA is TGCAGTGCTGGGGAGGGCGCCAGCTCCTACAATGAGCAGTTCTTC. The encoded protein is CSAGEGASSYNEQFF.

This clonotype was observed a few times. The CDR3 coding sequence is TGCAGTGCTAGAGGGGGGGGTGCCTACAGTGGGCAGTTCTTC. Translation: CSARGGGAYSGQFF. The chain links TRBV20-1 to TRBJ2-1; 7 bases align to TRBD2. The CDR3 is 14 residues long. V was clipped by 1 base and J by 12 bases; unmatched bases: 12. Per germline, CDR1 DFQATT and CDR2 SNEGSKA (reference sequence).

The CDR3 nucleotides read TGTGCCAGCAGCGGAAGAAACAGGGTCGGCAATGAAAAACTGTTTTTT. It is translated as CASSGRNRVGNEKLFF. The chain has TRBV7-6 and TRBJ1-4, with D perhaps TRBD1 (6 bases). The germline CDR1 and CDR2 sequences are SGHVS and FNYEAQ. Trimming stripped 5 bases from V and 5 bases from J, with 18 bases between. This CDR3 is built from 16 residues. Complete variable domain (other parts from reference TRBV7-6 and TRBJ1-4): GAGVSQSPRYKVTKRGQDVALRCDPISGHVSLYWYRQALGQGPEFLTYFNYEAQQDKSGLPNDRFSAERPEGSISTLTIQRTEQRDSAMYRCASSGRNRVGNEKLFFGSGTQLSVL.

This clonotype has just a few counts. This chain links TRBV25-1 with TRBJ1-6; 8 bases line up with TRBD1. The germline V gene encodes CDR1 MGHDK and CDR2 SYGVNS. V dropped 3 bases and J dropped 4; count of bases not matched to a gene: 5. The CDR3 has 16 amino acids. CDR3 DNA sequence: TGTGCCAGCAGTGACAGACAGGGGCTGTATAATTCACCCCTCCACTTT. Its translation is CASSDRQGLYNSPLHF. The full variable domain, in which reference TRBV25-1 and TRBJ1-6 provide the parts outside the CDR3, is EADIYQTPRYLVIGTGKKITLECSQTMGHDKMYWYQQDPGMELHLIHYSYGVNSTEKGDLSSESTVSRIRTEHFPLTLESARPSHTSQYLCASSDRQGLYNSPLHFGNGTRLTVT.

This clonotype has more than one count but fewer than ten. This chain joins TRBV27 and TRBJ2-7; TRBD2 matches 7 bases. Losses at the gene ends were 4 bases for V and 3 bases for J; bases not matched to a gene: 9. The germline V gene has CDR1 MNHEY and CDR2 SMNVEV (reference sequence). The CDR3 has 15 amino acids. CDR3 region: CASSSSERGSYEQYF. CDR3 nucleotide sequence: TGTGCCAGCAGTTCGTCTGAGCGGGGAAGCTACGAGCAGTACTTC.

CDR3 residues: CASSASGGGSPLHF. CDR3 nucleotides: TGTGCCAGCAGTGCTTCAGGGGGTGGATCACCCCTCCACTTT. This chain joins TRBV2 and TRBJ1-6; 7 nucleotides match TRBD1. In germline, CDR1 is SNHLY, CDR2 FYNNEI. V was pared by 4 bases and J by 10 bases, with 7 bases of the junction left unmatched. CDR3 length equals 14 residues.

The chain combines TRBV19 with TRBJ1-1; a possible D gene is TRBD1 (5 bases). The germline CDR1 and CDR2 sequences are LNHDA and SQIVND (reference sequence). The CDR3 runs 15 residues. With 4 bases removed from V and 1 base from J, the gap between germline ends came to 13 bases. The CDR3 nucleotides read TGTGCCAGTAGTACCTCCGGGACGGCGAACACTGAAGCTTTCTTT. Protein: CASSTSGTANTEAFF. Complete variable domain (other parts from reference TRBV19 and TRBJ1-1): DGGITQSPKYLFRKEGQNVTLSCEQNLNHDAMYWYRQDPGQGLRLIYYSQIVNDFQKGDIAEGYSVSREKKESFPLTVTSAQKNPTAFYLCASSTSGTANTEAFFGQGTRLTVV.

The chain couples TRBV7-2 to TRBJ2-5; D is tentatively TRBD1 or TRBD2 (5 bases each). The CDR3 spans 14 residues. CDR1 SGHTA and CDR2 FQGNSA come from the germline V gene. The ends were cut back, 5 bases at V and 1 base at J, with 11 bases in the middle. DNA of the CDR3: TGTGCCAGCAGCCAACTCGGGACCCAAGAGACCCAGTACTTC. This encodes CASSQLGTQETQYF.

This chain joins TRBV5-1 and TRBJ2-3; D unresolved. The CDR3 covers 13 residues. The V gene lost 2 bases and the J gene lost 0 bases, with 4 bases spanning the gap. CDR1 and CDR2 from the germline V gene are SGHRS and YFSETQ. The chain's CDR3 is CASSLTSTDTQYF. The CDR3 DNA follows: TGCGCCAGCAGCTTAACTAGCACAGATACGCAGTATTTT.

The rearrangement links TRBV25-1 to TRBJ1-2, with 9 bases fitting TRBD1. With V trimmed by 8 bases and J by 5 bases, 0 bases remained unmatched. The CDR3 contains 11 residues. Germline assignment: CDR1 MGHDK and CDR2 SYGVNS. The CDR3: CASGQGYGYTF. CDR3 in DNA: TGTGCCAGCGGACAGGGGTATGGCTACACCTTC.

The chain joins TRBV10-1 to TRBJ2-7; 7 nucleotides match TRBD1. The CDR3 covers 13 residues. V gave up 5 bases and J gave up 9 bases; unmatched junction bases: 10. The germline V gene encodes CDR1 WNHNN and CDR2 SYGVQD (reference sequence). This chain's CDR3 is CASSPSNGQVQYF. Written as DNA, the CDR3 is TGCGCCAGCAGTCCGTCGAACGGACAGGTGCAGTACTTC.

V gene TRBV19 combines with J gene TRBJ2-6, with TRBD1 as a possible D gene (7 bases). Germline lookup yields CDR1 LNHDA and CDR2 SQIVND (reference sequence). V dropped 6 bases and J dropped 0 bases, with 15 bases sitting between them. This CDR3 has 17 amino acids. CDR3 residues: CASSPAGGPSGANVLTF. The DNA for the CDR3 is TGTGCCAGTAGCCCCGCAGGGGGGCCCTCTGGGGCCAACGTCCTGACTTTC.

The chain couples TRBV6-1 to TRBJ1-2, with D unclear. Deletions cut 8 bases from V and 8 bases from J, with 21 bases between. Germline CDR1 and CDR2: MNHNS and SASEGT. The CDR3 has 14 amino acids. CDR3 protein: CASGSPNGDRGYTF. CDR3 nucleotide sequence: TGTGCCAGCGGGTCCCCCAATGGGGATCGGGGCTACACCTTC.

This chain joins TRBV12-3 or TRBV12-4 and TRBJ2-7; D unresolved. V lost 1 base and J lost 1, with 2 bases in between. This CDR3 spans 12 amino acids. CDR3 DNA: TGTGCCAGCAGTTTAGTTTCCTACGAGCAGTACTTC. Its translation: CASSLVSYEQYF.

The chain employs TRBV20-1 and TRBJ2-7; tentative D call: TRBD1 (6 bases). The germline CDR1 and CDR2 sequences are DFQATT and SNEGSKA (reference sequence). With 8 bases removed from V and 6 bases from J, the gap between germline ends came to 23 bases. The CDR3 runs to 14 residues. CDR3 sequence reads: CSIDRQTGMGEQYF. As DNA, the CDR3 is TGCAGTATAGATAGGCAAACAGGGATGGGCGAGCAGTACTTC.

This chain connects TRBV27 to TRBJ1-1, with D uncertain. The CDR3 contains 13 residues. The V end was cut by 3 bases, the J end by 0 bases, with 5 bases between. The germline V gene encodes CDR1 MNHEY and CDR2 SMNVEV (reference sequence). In DNA, the CDR3 is TGTGCCAGCAGTTTTAGCTTGAACACTGAAGCTTTCTTT. Protein sequence: CASSFSLNTEAFF.

This chain uses TRBV7-6 with TRBJ1-3; TRBD1 matches at 8 bases. Germline lookup yields CDR1 SGHVS and CDR2 FNYEAQ. V shed 5 bases, J shed 2 bases, and the junction held 2 bases outside the gene matches. The CDR3 totals 14 residues. This CDR3 is CASSQTGAGNTIYF. CDR3 DNA sequence: TGTGCCAGCAGCCAGACAGGGGCTGGAAACACCATATATTTT. The full variable domain, in which reference TRBV7-6 and TRBJ1-3 provide the parts outside the CDR3, is GAGVSQSPRYKVTKRGQDVALRCDPISGHVSLYWYRQALGQGPEFLTYFNYEAQQDKSGLPNDRFSAERPEGSISTLTIQRTEQRDSAMYRCASSQTGAGNTIYFGEGSWLTVV.

This clonotype showed up just a few times. The CDR3 region has the DNA TGTGCCACCAGTGATTCCCGTGACGGAAATGAAGCTTTCTTT. It codes for CATSDSRDGNEAFF. V and J are TRBV24-1 and TRBJ1-1; D uncertain. Germline V gene data show CDR1 as KGHDR and CDR2 as SFDVKD. This CDR3 region has 14 residues. The V and J ends lost 2 bases and 7 bases respectively, with 13 bases between them.

This clonotype was detected once. V usage is TRBV7-9 and J usage is TRBJ2-3, with D perhaps TRBD2 (7 bases). Trimming shortened V by 5 bases and J by 2 bases, and 29 bases separated the two germline ends. Germline V gene sequence: CDR1 SEHNR, CDR2 FQNEAQ (reference sequence). The CDR3 runs to 20 residues. This CDR3 reads CASSRTSFGGRVGLTDTQYF. CDR3 nucleotides: TGTGCCAGCAGCCGTACCTCATTCGGGGGGCGCGTTGGACTCACAGATACGCAGTATTTT.

The V call is TRBV30, the J call TRBJ2-3, with TRBD1 as a possible D gene (6 bases). V was pared by 3 bases and J by 2 bases, with 15 bases between. The CDR3 totals 15 residues. Germline CDR1 is GTSNPN and CDR2 is SVGIG (reference sequence). The CDR3 is CAWSPARGYTDTQYF. CDR3 nucleotide sequence: TGTGCCTGGAGCCCAGCGAGGGGGTACACAGATACGCAGTATTTT.

The chain recombines TRBV6-1 with TRBJ1-2; D gene ambiguous. Germline values: CDR1 MNHNS, CDR2 SASEGT. CDR3 length: 14 residues. V lost 2 bases and J lost 4, with 11 bases in between. In nucleotides, the CDR3 is TGTGCCAGCAGTGAACGTGACCGGATCTATGGCTACACCTTC. This translates into CASSERDRIYGYTF.

This clonotype has only one observation. The chain links TRBV6-5 to TRBJ1-2; 10 positions match TRBD1. There are 14 residues in the CDR3. Per the germline V gene, CDR1 is MNHEY and CDR2 is SVGAGI. Germline trimming cut 4 bases from V and 6 bases from J; bases unmatched to any gene: 5. For the CDR3, the DNA is TGTGCCAGCAGTTCCCGGACAGGGGGAGATGGCTACACCTTC. Its translation: CASSSRTGGDGYTF.

The chain links TRBV30 to TRBJ2-3, with D tentatively TRBD2 (7 bases). Germline values: CDR1 GTSNPN, CDR2 SVGIG (reference sequence). The V end was cut by 0 bases, the J end by 6 bases, with 25 bases between. The CDR3 totals 18 residues. CDR3: CAWSVRRPGGGARDTQYF. The DNA for the CDR3 is TGTGCCTGGAGTGTACGCCGCCCTGGGGGGGGGGCGAGGGATACGCAGTATTTT.

This chain connects TRBV5-1 to TRBJ2-7; TRBD2 aligns across 10 bases. This CDR3 has 16 residues. CDR1 is SGHRS and CDR2 is YFSETQ in the germline V gene. V lost 4 bases to trimming and J lost 1 base; unmatched junction nucleotides: 8. The CDR3 sequence: CASSPTSGGASYEQYF. In nucleotides, the CDR3 is TGCGCCAGCAGCCCGACGAGCGGGGGGGCTTCCTACGAGCAGTACTTC.

J is TRBJ1-2 and V is TRBV7-2; TRBD1 matches 10 bases. The CDR3 runs 15 residues. Per germline, CDR1 SGHTA and CDR2 FQGNSA. V lost 4 bases, J lost 5 bases, and 7 bases stayed unmatched. The CDR3 loop is CASSSRTGGIYGYTF. For the CDR3, the DNA is TGTGCCAGCAGCTCTAGGACAGGGGGGATATATGGCTACACCTTC.

This clonotype was observed a few times. The rearrangement joins TRBV5-6 to TRBJ2-7; TRBD1 matches at 9 bases. The V segment lost 2 bases and the J segment 4 bases; nucleotides outside the gene matches: 4. Germline V gene sequence: CDR1 SGHDT, CDR2 YYEEEE. The CDR3 consists of 14 residues. The CDR3 DNA is TGTGCCAGCAGCTTACAGGGGGCCGGGTACGAGCAGTACTTC. Translation: CASSLQGAGYEQYF.

The V gene is TRBV30, the J gene TRBJ1-2; D might be TRBD1 (5 bases). The V gene lost 0 bases and the J gene lost 8 bases, with 16 bases spanning the gap. The CDR3 loop spans 14 amino acids. From germline, CDR1 is GTSNPN and CDR2 SVGIG (reference sequence). The CDR3 nucleotides read TGTGCCTGGAGTGTAAGGGCAGGGTCTGAGGGCTACACCTTC. It specifies CAWSVRAGSEGYTF.

DNA for the CDR3: TGTGCCAGTAGTTTCGGGGGGCTATCAACTAGCACAGATACGCAGTATTTT. Protein product: CASSFGGLSTSTDTQYF. The chain couples TRBV19 to TRBJ2-3; D might be TRBD2 (7 bases). Germline V gene data show CDR1 as LNHDA and CDR2 as SQIVND (reference sequence). The CDR3 extends over 17 amino acids. V was pared by 5 bases and J by 0 bases, with 18 bases between.

This clonotype was detected a few times. The rearrangement joins TRBV25-1 to TRBJ2-5, with a possible D match to TRBD2 (6 bases). The CDR3 sequence is 14 residues long. V was clipped by 1 base and J by 5 bases, with 11 bases between them. From germline, CDR1 is MGHDK and CDR2 SYGVNS. The CDR3 is CASSEWRDSETQYF. The CDR3 region has the DNA TGTGCCAGCAGTGAATGGAGGGATTCGGAGACCCAGTACTTC.

The chain carries TRBV11-2 and TRBJ1-3; a weak D match, TRBD1 (6 bases). Trimming removed 1 base from V and 8 bases from J, with 9 bases in between. CDR3 length equals 13 residues. The V gene's germline CDR1 is SGHAT and CDR2 FQNNGV. The chain's CDR3 is CASSLAQGYTIYF. DNA for the CDR3: TGTGCCAGCAGCTTAGCCCAGGGGTACACCATATATTTT.

This clonotype has more than one count but fewer than ten. The V gene is TRBV12-3 or TRBV12-4, the J gene TRBJ1-2; a weak D match, TRBD1 (5 bases). The CDR3 covers 15 residues. V was trimmed by 1 base and J by 4 bases, leaving 13 bases between them. This chain's CDR3 is CASSLDGTVLYGYTF. CDR3 DNA sequence: TGTGCCAGCAGTTTAGACGGGACGGTCCTCTATGGCTACACCTTC.